The 16 T cell receptor beta chains below were found in one sample sequenced in a study of CD8+CD57+ T cells in acquired aplastic anemia. The sequenced patients had an expansion of CD8+CD57+ cells seen by flow cytometry. For CDR3 and TCR beta VDJ profiling, genomic DNA was the template used. TCRdb re-called the reads through MiXCR, storing one row per CDR3 protein. The profile shows 260,000 or so distinct CDR3 sequences, 65% to 90% of them singletons. Source material: sorted CD4+, CD8+, or CD8+CD57+ T cells (not recorded which) from PBMCs. These TCRs come from a human donor with aplastic anemia.

This clonotype came up once. The chain employs TRBV11-1 and TRBJ2-1; 9 positions match TRBD2. The CDR3 runs 16 residues. CDR1 is SGHAT and CDR2 is FQDESV in the germline V gene (reference sequence). CDR3 sequence: CQRSFQRSGGSDEQFF. The DNA for the CDR3 is TGTCAGAGGAGCTTTCAAAGAAGCGGGGGGAGCGATGAGCAGTTCTTC. Full variable domain (remainder filled in from reference TRBV11-1 and TRBJ2-1): EAEVAQSPRYKITEKSQAVAFWCDPISGHATLYWYRQILGQGPELLVQFQDESVVDDSQLPKDRFSAERLKGVDSTLKIQPAELGDSAMYLCQRSFQRSGGSDEQFFGPGTRLTVL.

The rearrangement joins TRBV10-2 to TRBJ1-5; 7 bases match TRBD1. Germline values: CDR1 WSHSY, CDR2 SAAADI. The CDR3 has 16 residues. V lost 8 bases and J lost 1; bases outside the gene matches: 11. Written as DNA, the CDR3 is TGCGCCAGCGTGCCGTCAGGGGGGCAAAGCAATCAGCCCCAGCATTTT. Amino acids: CASVPSGGQSNQPQHF.

The chain combines TRBV19 with TRBJ1-6; D unresolved. CDR1 LNHDA and CDR2 SQIVND come from the germline V gene (reference sequence). The CDR3 is 14 amino acids. Trimming removed 7 bases at V and 10 bases at J, with 17 bases between. The CDR3 bases are TGTGCCAGTACCCATGTGGGAAACCGATCACCCCTCCACTTT. This encodes CASTHVGNRSPLHF.

V gene TRBV5-1 combines with J gene TRBJ2-7; D uncertain. CDR3 length equals 16 residues. Germline V gene data show CDR1 as SGHRS and CDR2 as YFSETQ. The germline V and J ends were trimmed by 4 bases and 6 bases, with 23 bases remaining between them. The CDR3 nucleotides are TGCGCCAGCAGCCCCCTTGGAGACCACGACCTGGCCGAGCAGTACGTC. Translated: CASSPLGDHDLAEQYV.

The rearrangement joins TRBV11-2 to TRBJ1-2; a possible D gene is TRBD1 (5 bases). Trimming cost V 4 bases and J 8 bases, with 17 bases left between them. Germline-derived CDR1 and CDR2 are SGHAT and FQNNGV. The CDR3 loop spans 14 amino acids. The CDR3 DNA follows: TGTGCCAGCAGCTGGGGGGGAGGGTGTCAGGGCTACACCTTC. Translation: CASSWGGGCQGYTF. Drawing the rest from reference TRBV11-2 and TRBJ1-2, the complete variable domain is EAGVAQSPRYKIIEKRQSVAFWCNPISGHATLYWYQQILGQGPKLLIQFQNNGVVDDSQLPKDRFSAERLKGVDSTLKIQPAKLEDSAVYLCASSWGGGCQGYTFGSGTRLTVV.

The chain uses TRBV5-1 and TRBJ2-6, with D possibly TRBD1 on 6 matching bases. Trimming took off 1 base at V and 0 bases at J, with 14 bases between the two ends. The V gene's germline CDR1 is SGHRS and CDR2 YFSETQ. There are 18 residues in the CDR3. CDR3 sequence (DNA): TGCGCCAGCAGCTTGCCTGTAGAGACAGGCTCTGGGGCCAACGTCCTGACTTTC. Its translation is CASSLPVETGSGANVLTF.

This clonotype was detected ten times or more. This sequence joins TRBV4-2 and TRBJ2-7, with 9 bases lining up with TRBD1. The CDR3 is 16 residues long. The J segment lost 3 bases and the V segment lost 0 bases, leaving 6 bases of the junction unmatched. CDR1 LGHNA and CDR2 YNFKEQ come from the germline V gene. CDR3 residues: CASSQDEGQGHYEQYF. DNA of the CDR3: TGTGCCAGCAGCCAAGACGAGGGACAGGGACACTACGAGCAGTACTTC.

The rearrangement uses TRBV29-1 and TRBJ1-1; D remains ambiguous. The CDR3 is 13 amino acids. Germline-derived CDR1 and CDR2 are SQVTM and ANQGSEA. V was cut by 2 bases and J by 1 base, with 8 bases left in between. The CDR3 loop is CSVERGGNTEAFF. The CDR3 nucleotides read TGCAGCGTTGAAAGAGGAGGGAACACTGAAGCTTTCTTT.

This clonotype was seen only once. This chain joins TRBV10-3 and TRBJ2-7, with D maybe TRBD1 (6 bases). This CDR3 has 14 residues. Germline lookup yields CDR1 ENHRY and CDR2 SYGVKD. The V gene lost 10 bases and the J gene lost 3 bases, with 19 bases spanning the gap. The CDR3 DNA sequence: TGTGCCAGCGGGTTCGGAGAGGGGGACTACGAGCAGTACTTC. Translation gives CASGFGEGDYEQYF.

About this clonotype itself: This CDR3 is missing its conserved last phenylalanine or tryptophan, likely due to a read error. The DNA is omitted, as the CDR3 cannot be located on it reliably, and the CDR3 follows TCRdb's listing. The V call is TRBV7-8, the J call TRBJ2-3; the table's TRBD2 call for D was not verified on the DNA. CDR1 is SGHVS, CDR2 FQNEAQ, per germline. Ends included, the CDR3 has 13 residues. CDR3 sequence: CASSVGGGPATQY.

The chain employs TRBV7-2 and TRBJ2-3; maybe TRBD2 (5 bases). Germline V gives CDR1 SGHTA, CDR2 FQGNSA. This CDR3 has 14 residues. Between the trimmed V and J ends, which lost 11 bases and 3 bases, there was a span of 18 bases. Here the CDR3 reads CAASWAGGTDTQYF. CDR3 bases: TGTGCCGCCAGCTGGGCCGGAGGTACAGATACGCAGTATTTT.

This sequence joins TRBV7-3 and TRBJ2-1, with D possibly TRBD2 on 5 matching bases. V was pared by 2 bases and J by 9 bases, with 23 bases between. Germline CDR1 is SGHTA and CDR2 is FQGTGA. The CDR3 runs 17 residues. Written as DNA, the CDR3 is TGTGCCAGCAGCTTACGGGGTGCCGGGTATGGAGTCTTTGAGCAGTTCTTC. It encodes CASSLRGAGYGVFEQFF.

The chain's CDR3 is CASSLGRGHDTQQPQHF. The CDR3 DNA reads as TGTGCCAGCAGCTTAGGGCGAGGACACGATACGCAGCAGCCCCAGCATTTT. The chain is built from TRBV7-8 and TRBJ1-5; tentative D call: TRBD1 (5 bases). The CDR3 is 17 residues long. Between the trimmed V and J ends, which lost 1 base and 7 bases, there was a span of 20 bases. Germline values: CDR1 SGHVS, CDR2 FQNEAQ.

This clonotype occurred a few times. This chain joins TRBV5-5 and TRBJ2-5, with 8 bases identical to TRBD1. The CDR3 has 15 amino acids. Trimming cost V 3 bases and J 3 bases; bases outside gene matches: 7. CDR1 SGHKS and CDR2 YYEKEE come from the germline V gene (reference sequence). CDR3 DNA sequence: TGTGCCAGCAGCTCACGGGACAGGACAAAAGAGACCCAGTACTTC. This encodes CASSSRDRTKETQYF.

The rearrangement uses TRBV6-5 and TRBJ2-7; D uncertain. Trimming took off 5 bases at V and 4 bases at J, with 15 bases between the two ends. The germline V gene has CDR1 MNHEY and CDR2 SVGAGI. This CDR3 contains 14 residues. The CDR3 nucleotides are TGTGCCAGCAGTCCCCGAGTAGGGTCGTACGAGCAGTACGTC. Its translation: CASSPRVGSYEQYV.

CDR3 sequence reads: CASSLEPTAQYF. CDR3 sequence (DNA): TGTGCCAGCAGCTTAGAGCCGACAGCGCAGTATTTT. The rearrangement joins TRBV11-3 to TRBJ2-3; D perhaps matches TRBD1 (5 bases). Between the trimmed V and J ends, which lost 0 bases and 10 bases, there was a span of 8 bases. The germline CDR1 and CDR2 sequences are SGHNT and YENEEA. This CDR3 comprises 12 residues.